Sequencing of this T cell receptor (beta chain) was carried out in a study of Ad26.COV2.S vaccination and SARS-CoV-2 variants. The wider study: Ad26.COV2.S shots went into the muscle once or twice, 56 days apart. General study findings and limits: Non-spike TCR breadth did not differ much between vaccine and placebo recipients.

Sequencing was performed with immunoSEQ multiplex PCR; in TCRdb, only in-frame clones are kept and a portion is missing. The data show some 320,000 clones, with about 82% seen just once and approximately 2% held by the top ten. As to this clone: Its cognate antigen is unknown.

Stated treatment: around 19 received Ad26.COV2.S at low or high dose, single or two shots; about 5 received placebo; per-sample allocation not given. All samples were drawn on day 63, counting from the first vaccine or placebo injection. Immunization relied on an Ad26 vector, which expressed Wuhan-strain SARS-CoV-2 spike. Here the sequenced sample was peripheral blood, taken in a trial of Ad26.COV2.S vaccine versus placebo. The TCR was taken from a person between 18 and 59 years old who received the Ad26.COV2.S COVID-19 vaccine or a placebo.

The CDR3 region is CASSLGQPTGNSPLHF. CDR3 in DNA: TGTGCCAGCAGCTTAGGACAACCCACAGGCAATTCACCCCTCCACTTT. The J gene is TRBJ1-6, the V gene TRBV7-9; possible D gene TRBD1, 5 bases. V was shortened by 1 base and J by 7 bases, with 14 bases between the two germline ends. The CDR3 has 16 amino acids. Per germline, CDR1 SEHNR and CDR2 FQNEAQ (reference sequence).